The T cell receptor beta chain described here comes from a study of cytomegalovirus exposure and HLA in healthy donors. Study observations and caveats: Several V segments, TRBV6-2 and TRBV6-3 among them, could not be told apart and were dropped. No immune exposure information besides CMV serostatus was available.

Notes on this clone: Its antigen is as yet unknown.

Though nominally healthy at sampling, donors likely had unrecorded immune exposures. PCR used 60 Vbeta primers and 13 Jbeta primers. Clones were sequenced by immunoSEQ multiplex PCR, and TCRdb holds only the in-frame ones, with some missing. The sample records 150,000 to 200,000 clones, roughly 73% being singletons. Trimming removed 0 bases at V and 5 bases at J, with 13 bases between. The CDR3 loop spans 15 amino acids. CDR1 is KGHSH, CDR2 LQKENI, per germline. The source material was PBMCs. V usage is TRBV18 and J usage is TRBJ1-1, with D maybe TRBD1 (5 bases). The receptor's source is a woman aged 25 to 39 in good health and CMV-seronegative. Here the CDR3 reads CASSPPGGSGTEAFF. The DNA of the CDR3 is TGTGCCAGCTCACCACCCGGGGGATCAGGGACTGAAGCTTTCTTT. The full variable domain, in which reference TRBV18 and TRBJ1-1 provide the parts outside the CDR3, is NAGVMQNPRHLVRRRGQEARLRCSPMKGHSHVYWYRQLPEEGLKFMVYLQKENIIDESGMPKERFSAEFPKEGPSILRIQQVVRGDSAAYFCASSPPGGSGTEAFFGQGTRLTVV.